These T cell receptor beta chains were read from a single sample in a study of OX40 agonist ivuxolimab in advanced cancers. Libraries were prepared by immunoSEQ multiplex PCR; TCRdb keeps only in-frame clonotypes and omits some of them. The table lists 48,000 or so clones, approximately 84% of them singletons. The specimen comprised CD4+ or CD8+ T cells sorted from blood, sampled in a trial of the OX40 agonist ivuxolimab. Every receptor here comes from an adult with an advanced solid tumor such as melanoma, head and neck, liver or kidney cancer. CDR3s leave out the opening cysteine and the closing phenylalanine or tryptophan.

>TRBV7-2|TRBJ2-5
ASSKYLQETQY
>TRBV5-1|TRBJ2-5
ASSLSQGAVETQY
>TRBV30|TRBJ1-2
AWSVTSFNYGYT
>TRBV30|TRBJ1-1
AWSVTGRTEAF
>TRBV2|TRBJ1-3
ASSEDGVGNTIY
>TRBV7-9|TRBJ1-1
ASSSDRAAEAF
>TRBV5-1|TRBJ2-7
ASSSVSSAYEQY
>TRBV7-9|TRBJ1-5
ASSLGVGREGQPQH
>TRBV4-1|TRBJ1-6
ASSQENRLLSPLH
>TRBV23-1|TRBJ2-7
ASSLPVYEQY
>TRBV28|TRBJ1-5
ASSLAGIHSNQPQH
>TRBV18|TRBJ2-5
ASSPVRVETQY
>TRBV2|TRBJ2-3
ASKGDGTDTQY
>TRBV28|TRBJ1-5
ASSFNQPQH
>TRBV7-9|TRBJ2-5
ASSRGAGETQY
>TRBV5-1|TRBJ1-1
ASSPQMNTEAF
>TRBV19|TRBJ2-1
ATRRLAGGFSNEQF
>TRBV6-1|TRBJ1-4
ASSPDRGYEKLF
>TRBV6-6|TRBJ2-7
ASSTGISYEQY
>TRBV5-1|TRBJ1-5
ASSQLLSNQPQH
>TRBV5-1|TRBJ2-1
ASSLGAYNEQF
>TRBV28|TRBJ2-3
ASSQDRDTQY
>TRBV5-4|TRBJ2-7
ASSLAGQAFPEEQY
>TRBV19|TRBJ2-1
ASSGGVSGQF
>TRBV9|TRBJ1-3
ASSVWGDSGNTIY
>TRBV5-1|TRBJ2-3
ASKPAGRLTDTQY
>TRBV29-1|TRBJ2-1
SAEGGGGLAYNEQF
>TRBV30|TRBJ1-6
AWSLTGGNSPLH
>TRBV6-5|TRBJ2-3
ASRKVAGADTQY
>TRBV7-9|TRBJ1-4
ASSPSLGGFNEKLF
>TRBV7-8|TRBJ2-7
ASSRSGRGLAGSYEQY
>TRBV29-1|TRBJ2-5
SVGLLAGEAQY
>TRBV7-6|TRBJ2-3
ASSQGLSPSTDTQY
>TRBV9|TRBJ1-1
ASSVGLGQGGNTEAF
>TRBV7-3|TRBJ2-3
ASSLGLAGRDTQY
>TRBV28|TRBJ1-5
ASSGQSVYQPQH
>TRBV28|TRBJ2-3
ASRLAPGRTDTQY
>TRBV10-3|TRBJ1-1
ATGAGGMNTEAF
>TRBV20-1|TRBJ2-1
SAPRDREQF